One sample yielded the 12 T cell receptor beta chains listed below, sequenced in a study of blood T cell repertoires in COVID-19 (dated by TCRdb to the early 2020s). The library was prepared using the immunoSEQ multiplex PCR assay. TCRdb stores this immuneACCESS table with in-frame sequences only. Part of the clones is absent; in the studies checked, under half of the shortfall reflects unresolved V genes, and no reason is known for the rest. Counted in this sample were 180,000 or so clones; approximately 84% of them appeared once. The ten largest clones capture 0.95% to 1.5% of the sample. Sequenced material: PBMCs or T cells enriched from blood (not recorded which). All receptors come from a human donor with acute COVID-19. The donor label of this sample is uncertain.

This rearrangement joins TRBV5-6 to TRBJ2-5, with 9 nucleotides matching TRBD2. This CDR3 has 16 residues. Germline CDR1 reads SGHDT; CDR2 reads YYEEEE. Trimming removed 1 base from V and 3 bases from J; junction bases left unmatched: 7. Written as DNA, the CDR3 is TGTGCCAGCAGCTTGTATAGCGGGGGTTGGGAAGAGACCCAGTACTTC. Translated, it gives CASSLYSGGWEETQYF.

V and J are TRBV6-5 and TRBJ2-7; 8 nucleotides agree with TRBD1. The CDR3 covers 15 residues. V shed 2 bases and J 5 bases; nucleotides not matched to a gene: 8. CDR1 is MNHEY and CDR2 is SVGAGI in the germline V gene. CDR3 region: CASSYGGRGRDEQYF. The CDR3 DNA reads as TGTGCCAGCAGTTACGGCGGCAGGGGGCGAGACGAGCAGTACTTC.

This clone was recorded once. The rearrangement uses TRBV24-1 and TRBJ1-2, with D unclear. Germline V gene lookup returns CDR1 KGHDR and CDR2 SFDVKD. CDR3 length equals 11 residues. The V and J ends lost 0 bases and 8 bases respectively, with 3 bases between them. This CDR3 reads CATSDLSGYTF. CDR3 DNA: TGTGCCACCAGTGATTTGAGCGGCTACACCTTC.

CDR3 coding DNA: TGTGCCACCCTACAGGGGGTCTCTGGAAACACCATATATTTT. It translates to CATLQGVSGNTIYF. V usage is TRBV2 and J usage is TRBJ1-3; 8 bases are shared with TRBD1. This CDR3 spans 14 amino acids. Germline V lookup: CDR1 SNHLY, CDR2 FYNNEI. V lost 10 bases to trimming and J lost 0 bases; unmatched junction nucleotides: 5.

This clone has just one count. In nucleotides, the CDR3 is TGTGCTAGTGAGGAACATCAGGGGGCAACTGGAAACACCATATATTTT. As protein: CASEEHQGATGNTIYF. The chain recombines TRBV12-5 with TRBJ1-3; 8 bases fit TRBD1. The CDR3 totals 16 residues. The germline V gene encodes CDR1 LGHNT and CDR2 FRNRAP. Trimming took 7 bases from V and 2 from J; bases not matched to a gene: 10.

The genes are TRBV18 and TRBJ2-3, with 9 bases aligning to TRBD2. The CDR3 has 15 residues. The ends lost 3 bases at V and 3 bases at J; junction bases unmatched: 4. Germline lookup yields CDR1 KGHSH and CDR2 LQKENI. The chain's CDR3 is CASSPSGGGTDTQYF. CDR3 nucleotides: TGTGCCAGCTCACCTAGCGGGGGTGGAACAGATACGCAGTATTTT. Using reference TRBV18 and TRBJ2-3 for the parts outside the CDR3, the full variable domain is NAGVMQNPRHLVRRRGQEARLRCSPMKGHSHVYWYRQLPEEGLKFMVYLQKENIIDESGMPKERFSAEFPKEGPSILRIQQVVRGDSAAYFCASSPSGGGTDTQYFGPGTRLTVL.

This clone was seen a handful of times. The chain recombines TRBV29-1 with TRBJ1-2; TRBD1 is a possible D gene (6 bases). The CDR3 loop spans 13 amino acids. With 4 bases removed from V and 8 bases from J, the gap between germline ends came to 17 bases. CDR1 SQVTM and CDR2 ANQGSEA come from the germline V gene. The CDR3 protein is CSVGYSIQGGYTF. The CDR3 bases are TGCAGCGTTGGTTATAGTATCCAGGGGGGCTACACCTTC.

This clone was picked up a small number of times. The CDR3 region has the DNA TGCGCCAGCAGCCAAGATCCCGTGGGAGAAGCTGGAAACACCATATATTTT. Encoded protein: CASSQDPVGEAGNTIYF. V and J are TRBV4-3 and TRBJ1-3; no reliable D call. V was clipped by 0 bases and J by 2 bases, with 14 bases between them. This CDR3 contains 17 residues. Germline values: CDR1 LGHNA, CDR2 YSLEER.

The chain uses TRBV5-1 and TRBJ2-4, with D maybe TRBD2 (5 bases). The germline gives CDR1 SGHRS, CDR2 YFSETQ. With 4 bases removed from V and 5 bases from J, the gap between germline ends came to 19 bases. This CDR3 has 16 amino acids. This CDR3 reads CASSNGLDIVQNIQYF. The CDR3 DNA reads as TGCGCCAGCAGCAATGGACTGGATATCGTCCAAAACATTCAGTACTTC.

This clone is a singleton in its sample. This same CDR3 is encoded by further DNA sequences in the sample. The V and J genes are TRBV5-1 and TRBJ2-3, with 9 bases fitting TRBD2. The germline V gene encodes CDR1 SGHRS and CDR2 YFSETQ. With 4 bases clipped from V and 2 bases from J, the junction kept 8 bases outside the gene matches. The CDR3 runs 16 residues. The DNA of the CDR3 is TGCGCCAGCAGCCCGGGGCTAGCGGGGCCCACAGATACGCAGTATTTT. Its protein product is CASSPGLAGPTDTQYF. The full variable domain, completed using reference TRBV5-1 and TRBJ2-3, is KAGVTQTPRYLIKTRGQQVTLSCSPISGHRSVSWYQQTPGQGLQFLFEYFSETQRNKGNFPGRFSGRQFSNSRSEMNVSTLELGDSALYLCASSPGLAGPTDTQYFGPGTRLTVL.

This chain links TRBV30 with TRBJ2-3; 9 bases align to TRBD2. Germline V lookup: CDR1 GTSNPN, CDR2 SVGIG (reference sequence). V shed 3 bases, J shed 9 bases, and the junction held 7 bases outside the gene matches. This CDR3 contains 13 residues. In DNA, the CDR3 is TGTGCCTGGAGGTCTAGCGGGGCCCGGACGCAGTATTTT. Translated, it gives CAWRSSGARTQYF.

This rearrangement joins TRBV13 to TRBJ2-5; D uncertain. Per the germline V gene, CDR1 is PRHDT and CDR2 is FYEKMQ (reference sequence). The CDR3 runs 13 residues. Trimming cost V 0 bases and J 5 bases, with 7 bases left between them. The CDR3 reads CASSLGQFETQYF. The CDR3 bases are TGTGCCAGCAGCTTAGGCCAATTCGAGACCCAGTACTTC.